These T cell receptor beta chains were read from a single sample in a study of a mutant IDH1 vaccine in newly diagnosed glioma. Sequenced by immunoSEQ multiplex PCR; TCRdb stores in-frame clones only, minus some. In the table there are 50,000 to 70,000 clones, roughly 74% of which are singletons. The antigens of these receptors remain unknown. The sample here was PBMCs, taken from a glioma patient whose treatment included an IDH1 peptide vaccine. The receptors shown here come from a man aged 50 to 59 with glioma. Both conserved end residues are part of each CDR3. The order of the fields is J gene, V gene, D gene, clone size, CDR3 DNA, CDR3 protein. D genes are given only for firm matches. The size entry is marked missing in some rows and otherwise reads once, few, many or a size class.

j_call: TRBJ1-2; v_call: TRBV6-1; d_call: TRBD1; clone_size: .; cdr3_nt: TGTGCCAGCAGAGGACAGGTCTCCTATGGCTACACCTTC; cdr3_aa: CASRGQVSYGYTF
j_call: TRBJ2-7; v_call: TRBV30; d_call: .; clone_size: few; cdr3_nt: TGTGCCTCGCGGACGGGGAGCTCCTACGAGCAGTACTTC; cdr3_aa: CASRTGSSYEQYF
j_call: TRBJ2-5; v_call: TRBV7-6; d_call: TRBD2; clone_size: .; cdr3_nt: TGTGCCAGCAGCTTAGGCCCGGGGGGAACCCAGTACTTC; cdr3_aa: CASSLGPGGTQYF
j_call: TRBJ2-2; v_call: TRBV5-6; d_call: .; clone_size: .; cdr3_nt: TGTGCCAGCAGCTTTAAGGTCACGAACACCGGGGAGCTGTTTTTT; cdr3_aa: CASSFKVTNTGELFF
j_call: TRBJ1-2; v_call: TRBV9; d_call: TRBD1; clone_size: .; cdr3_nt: TGTGCCAGCAGCGCGAGGGACAGACCTTACACCTTC; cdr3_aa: CASSARDRPYTF
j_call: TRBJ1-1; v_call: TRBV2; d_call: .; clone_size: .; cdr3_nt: TGTGCCACCCAACTGAACCCCATGAACACTGAAGCTTTCTTT; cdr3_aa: CATQLNPMNTEAFF
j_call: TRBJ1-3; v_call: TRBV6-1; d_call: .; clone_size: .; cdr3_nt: TGTGCCAGCAGTGAAGAAACAGTCTCTGGAAACACCATATATTTT; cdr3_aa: CASSEETVSGNTIYF
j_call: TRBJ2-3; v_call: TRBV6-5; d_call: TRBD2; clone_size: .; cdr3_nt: TGTGCCAGCAGTTACGGCGGGGGAATAGATACGCAGTATTTT; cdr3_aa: CASSYGGGIDTQYF
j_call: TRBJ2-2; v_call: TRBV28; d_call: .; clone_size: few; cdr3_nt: TGTGCCAGCAGTTTAGTCGACAGTTCCACGAACACCGGGGAGCTGTTTTTT; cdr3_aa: CASSLVDSSTNTGELFF
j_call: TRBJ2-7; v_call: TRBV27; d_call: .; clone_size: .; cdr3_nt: TGTGCCAGCGGACGCTACGAGCAGTACTTC; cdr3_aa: CASGRYEQYF
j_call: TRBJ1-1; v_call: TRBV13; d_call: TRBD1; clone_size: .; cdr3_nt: TGTGCCAGCAGCTTAGGCGGGGTCTGGACAGGGACCACTGAAGCTTTCTTT; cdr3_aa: CASSLGGVWTGTTEAFF
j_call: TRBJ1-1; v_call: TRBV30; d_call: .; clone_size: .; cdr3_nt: TGTGCCTGGAGTGTAGTCAGGGTCACTGAAGCTTTCTTT; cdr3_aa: CAWSVVRVTEAFF
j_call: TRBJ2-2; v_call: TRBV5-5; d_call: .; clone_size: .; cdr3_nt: TGTGCCAGCAGCTTTAGCCAAGTCGGAGGCACCGGGGAGCTGTTTTTT; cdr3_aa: CASSFSQVGGTGELFF
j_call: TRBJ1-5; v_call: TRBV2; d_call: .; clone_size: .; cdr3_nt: TGTGCCAGCAGGGTACATAGCAATCAGCCCCAGCATTTT; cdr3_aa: CASRVHSNQPQHF
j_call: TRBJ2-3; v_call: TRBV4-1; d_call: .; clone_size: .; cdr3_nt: TGCGCCAGCAGCCTCGAGGGGGGGCGCACAGATACGCAGTATTTT; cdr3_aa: CASSLEGGRTDTQYF
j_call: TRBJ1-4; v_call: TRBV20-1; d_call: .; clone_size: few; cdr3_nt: TGCAGTGCCGGAGGGTATGAAAAACTGTTTTTT; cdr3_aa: CSAGGYEKLFF
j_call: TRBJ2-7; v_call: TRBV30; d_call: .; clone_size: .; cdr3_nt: TGTGCCTGCCAGGGGTCCTACGAGCAGTACTTC; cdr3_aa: CACQGSYEQYF
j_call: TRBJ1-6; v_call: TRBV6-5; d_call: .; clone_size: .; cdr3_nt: TGTGCCAGCAGTCAGGGGTACGGAAATTCACCCCTCCACTTT; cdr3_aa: CASSQGYGNSPLHF
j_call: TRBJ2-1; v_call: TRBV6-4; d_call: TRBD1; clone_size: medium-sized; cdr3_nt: TGTGCCAGCAGCCCAGGGGGAACCGAATACAATGAGCAGTTCTTC; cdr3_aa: CASSPGGTEYNEQFF
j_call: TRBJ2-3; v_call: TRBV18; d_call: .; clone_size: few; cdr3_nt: TGTGCCAGCTCACCCTTGGGACAAGTGTTTGGGAGCACAGATACGCAGTATTTT; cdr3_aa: CASSPLGQVFGSTDTQYF
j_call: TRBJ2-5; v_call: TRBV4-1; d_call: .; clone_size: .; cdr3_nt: TGCGCCAGCAGCCAAGGTTCCGGGGGCGCAGAGACCCAGTACTTC; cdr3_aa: CASSQGSGGAETQYF
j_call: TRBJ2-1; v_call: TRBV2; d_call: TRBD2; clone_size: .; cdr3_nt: TGTGCCAGCGTGGGGAGCGGGGGGAACTACAATGAGCAGTTCTTC; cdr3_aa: CASVGSGGNYNEQFF
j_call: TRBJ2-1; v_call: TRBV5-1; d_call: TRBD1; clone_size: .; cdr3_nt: TGCGCCAGCGGTGTCACGACAGGGGGCCTGGGTGAGCAGTTCTTC; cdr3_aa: CASGVTTGGLGEQFF
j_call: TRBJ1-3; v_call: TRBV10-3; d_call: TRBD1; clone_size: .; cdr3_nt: TGTGCCATCAGTGAGTCGGGACAGAGAGGAAACACCATATATTTT; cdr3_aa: CAISESGQRGNTIYF
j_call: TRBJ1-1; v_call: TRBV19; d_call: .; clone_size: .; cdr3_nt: TGTGCCAGTAGTGGGGGGGGTGCCCCGAACACTGAAGCTTTCTTT; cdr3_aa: CASSGGGAPNTEAFF
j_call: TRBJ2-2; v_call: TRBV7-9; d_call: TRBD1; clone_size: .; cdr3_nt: TGTGCCAGCAGCTTCGAACAGGGGACCAACACCGGGGAGCTGTTTTTT; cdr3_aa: CASSFEQGTNTGELFF
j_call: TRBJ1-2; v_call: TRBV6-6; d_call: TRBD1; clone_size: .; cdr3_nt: TGTGCCAGCAGTTTCGGACAGGGAGTGGGGGGCTACACCTTC; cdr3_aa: CASSFGQGVGGYTF
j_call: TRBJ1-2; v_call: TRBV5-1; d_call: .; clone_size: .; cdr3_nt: TGCGCCAGCACCCGCGACGGGGTCGGCTATGGCTACACCTTC; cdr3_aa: CASTRDGVGYGYTF
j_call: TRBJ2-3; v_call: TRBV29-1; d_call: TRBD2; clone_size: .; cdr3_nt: TGCAGCGTTGCACCTAGCGGGGGGGCGAGAGATACGCAGTATTTT; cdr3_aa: CSVAPSGGARDTQYF
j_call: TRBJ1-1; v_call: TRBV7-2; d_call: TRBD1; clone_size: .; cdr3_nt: TGTGCCAGCAGCTTGATGGGACAGGGTGGGATGGCTTTCTTT; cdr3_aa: CASSLMGQGGMAFF
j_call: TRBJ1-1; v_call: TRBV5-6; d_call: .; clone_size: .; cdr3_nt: TGTGCCAGCAGCTTGATGAACACTGAAGCTTTCTTT; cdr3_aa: CASSLMNTEAFF
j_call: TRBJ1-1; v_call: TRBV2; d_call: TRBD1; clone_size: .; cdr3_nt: TGTGCCAGCAGGACAGGGACAGGGTTGGTGAACACTGAAGCTTTCTTT; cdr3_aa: CASRTGTGLVNTEAFF
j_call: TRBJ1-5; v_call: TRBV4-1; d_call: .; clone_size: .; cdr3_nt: TGCGCCAGCAGCCAAAGGGGCGGAGAGAATCAGCCCCAGCATTTT; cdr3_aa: CASSQRGGENQPQHF
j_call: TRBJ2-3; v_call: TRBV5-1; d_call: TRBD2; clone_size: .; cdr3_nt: TGCGCCAGCAGCTTGCTTAGCGGGGGGCCCAGCACAGATACGCAGTATTTT; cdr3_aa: CASSLLSGGPSTDTQYF
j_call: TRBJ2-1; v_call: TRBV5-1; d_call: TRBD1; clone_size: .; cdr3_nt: TGCGCCAGCAGCCAGGGACAGGGGGTCCACAATGAGCAGTTCTTC; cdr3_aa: CASSQGQGVHNEQFF
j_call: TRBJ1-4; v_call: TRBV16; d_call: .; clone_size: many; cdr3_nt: TGTGCCAGCAGCCAATCAGGGCAGGCTAATGAAAAACTGTTTTTT; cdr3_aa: CASSQSGQANEKLFF
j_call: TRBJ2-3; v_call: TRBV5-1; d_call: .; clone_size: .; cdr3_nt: TGCGCCAGCAGCTTGGAAGGAAAAAGAGGCACAGATACGCAGTATTTT; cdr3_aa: CASSLEGKRGTDTQYF